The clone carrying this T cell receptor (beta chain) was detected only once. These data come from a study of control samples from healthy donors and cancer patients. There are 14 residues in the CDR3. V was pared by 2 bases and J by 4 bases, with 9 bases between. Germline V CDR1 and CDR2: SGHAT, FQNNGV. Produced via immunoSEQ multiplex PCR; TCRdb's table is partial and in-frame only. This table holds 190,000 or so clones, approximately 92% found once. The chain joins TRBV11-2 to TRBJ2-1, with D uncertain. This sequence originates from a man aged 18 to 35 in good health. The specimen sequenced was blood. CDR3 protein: CASSLSQQYNEQFF. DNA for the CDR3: TGTGCCAGCAGCTTAAGTCAGCAGTACAATGAGCAGTTCTTC.